The 13 T cell receptor beta chains below were found in one sample sequenced in a study of T cell responses to AZD1222 COVID-19 vaccine. Clones were sequenced by immunoSEQ multiplex PCR, and TCRdb holds only the in-frame ones, with some missing. The sample has over 100,000 clones; around 90% are singletons. Sequencing was performed on peripheral blood, taken 28 days after the second AZD1222 dose. The receptors originated from an adult who received the AZD1222 COVID-19 vaccine.

The V call is TRBV6-4, the J call TRBJ1-2; D is possibly TRBD1 (6 bases). Germline V CDR1 and CDR2: MRHNA, SNTAGT. The V gene lost 6 bases and the J gene lost 8 bases, with 19 bases spanning the gap. The CDR3 runs to 14 residues. The DNA for the CDR3 is TGTGCCAGCAGCGGGTCCGGGGGCGTAAGGGGCTACACCTTC. Encoded protein: CASSGSGGVRGYTF.

This clone has a single count. This chain connects TRBV29-1 to TRBJ1-3; D possibly corresponds to TRBD1 (6 bases). Trimming took off 4 bases at V and 5 bases at J, with 12 bases between the two ends. CDR3 length: 13 amino acids. Germline V gene data show CDR1 as SQVTM and CDR2 as ANQGSEA. CDR3 loop: CSVAFRGRNTIYF. CDR3 coding DNA: TGCAGCGTTGCATTCAGGGGTCGAAACACCATATATTTT.

The CDR3 DNA reads as TGTGCCAGCAGCTTAGGGAAGAACACCGGGGAGCTGTTTTTT. The encoded protein is CASSLGKNTGELFF. This chain links TRBV7-3 with TRBJ2-2, with unresolved D. CDR3 length equals 14 residues. V lost 2 bases, J lost 1 base, and 5 bases lay in between. Germline values: CDR1 SGHTA, CDR2 FQGTGA.

The V gene is TRBV5-1, the J gene TRBJ1-4; D remains unclear. V was trimmed by 0 bases and J by 5 bases, leaving 14 bases between them. Germline V CDR1 and CDR2: SGHRS, YFSETQ. The length of the CDR3 is 16 residues. CDR3 protein: CASSLAFGPDNEKLFF. The CDR3 nucleotides read TGCGCCAGCAGCTTGGCCTTTGGCCCGGACAATGAAAAACTGTTTTTT.

This clone appeared once. The V call is TRBV4-2, the J call TRBJ1-5; no firm D call. Germline V gene data show CDR1 as LGHNA and CDR2 as YNFKEQ. V lost 0 bases to trimming and J lost 0 bases, with 12 bases between them. This CDR3 comprises 17 residues. Here the CDR3 reads CASSQDLSRNSNQPQHF. The CDR3 coding sequence is TGTGCCAGCAGCCAAGATCTGAGCAGAAATAGCAATCAGCCCCAGCATTTT.

This clone was counted once. The V call is TRBV19, the J call TRBJ1-5, with 7 bases matching TRBD1. Germline V gene sequence: CDR1 LNHDA, CDR2 SQIVND (reference sequence). Germline trimming cut 8 bases from V and 1 base from J; bases unmatched to any gene: 14. The CDR3 is made up of 17 amino acids. The CDR3 is CASARAGGRMSNQPQHF. The DNA of the CDR3 is TGTGCCAGTGCCCGGGCAGGGGGTCGAATGAGCAATCAGCCCCAGCATTTT. The variable domain in full, with the rest retrieved from reference TRBV19 and TRBJ1-5, is DGGITQSPKYLFRKEGQNVTLSCEQNLNHDAMYWYRQDPGQGLRLIYYSQIVNDFQKGDIAEGYSVSREKKESFPLTVTSAQKNPTAFYLCASARAGGRMSNQPQHFGDGTRLSIL.

This CDR3 is CASSYWTSVYEQYF. The CDR3 coding sequence is TGTGCCAGCAGCTACTGGACTAGCGTCTACGAGCAGTACTTC. This chain connects TRBV7-9 to TRBJ2-7, with TRBD2 matching 9 bases. This CDR3 spans 14 amino acids. V lost 4 bases and J lost 3; bases outside the gene matches: 4. The V gene's germline CDR1 is SEHNR and CDR2 FQNEAQ (reference sequence). Complete variable domain (other parts from reference TRBV7-9 and TRBJ2-7): DTGVSQNPRHKITKRGQNVTFRCDPISEHNRLYWYRQTLGQGPEFLTYFQNEAQLEKSRLLSDRFSAERPKGSFSTLEIQRTEQGDSAMYLCASSYWTSVYEQYFGPGTRLTVT.

The count of this clone is one. The chain combines TRBV27 with TRBJ1-6; TRBD1 is a possible D gene (6 bases). The CDR3 is made up of 15 amino acids. Germline V gene sequence: CDR1 MNHEY, CDR2 SMNVEV (reference sequence). Trimming cost V 3 bases and J 9 bases, with 15 bases left between them. The CDR3: CASSFDGGRISPLHF. The CDR3 DNA follows: TGTGCCAGCAGTTTTGATGGGGGGCGGATTTCACCCCTCCACTTT.

This clone was seen just once. The CDR3 region has the DNA TGTGCCAGCAGCCCCCGGACTAGCGGGAACAATGAGCAGTTCTTC. This gives the protein CASSPRTSGNNEQFF. The V and J genes are TRBV7-3 and TRBJ2-1, with 12 bases lining up with TRBD2. Germline lookup yields CDR1 SGHTA and CDR2 FQGTGA. The CDR3 sequence is 15 residues long. Trimming cost V 5 bases and J 5 bases; bases outside gene matches: 4. Filled out from reference TRBV7-3 and TRBJ2-1, the complete variable domain reads GAGVSQTPSNKVTEKGKYVELRCDPISGHTALYWYRQSLGQGPEFLIYFQGTGAADDSGLPNDRFFAVRPEGSVSTLKIQRTERGDSAVYLCASSPRTSGNNEQFFGPGTRLTVL.

The rearrangement joins TRBV9 to TRBJ1-1; D might be TRBD1 (5 bases). The ends were cut back, 2 bases at V and 4 bases at J, with 12 bases in the middle. CDR1 is SGDLS and CDR2 is YYNGEE in the germline V gene. CDR3 length: 14 amino acids. The CDR3 nucleotides read TGTGCCAGCAGCGTCGGCGGGGCGGCCACTGAAGCTTTCTTT. Translating it yields CASSVGGAATEAFF.

This chain links TRBV7-9 with TRBJ1-2; D perhaps matches TRBD1 (5 bases). Germline V gene data show CDR1 as SEHNR and CDR2 as FQNEAQ (reference sequence). CDR3 length: 13 residues. The V end was cut by 4 bases, the J end by 0 bases, with 6 bases between. CDR3 loop: CASSSTANYGYTF. The CDR3 DNA is TGTGCCAGCAGCTCGACAGCTAACTATGGCTACACCTTC.

V gene TRBV11-1 combines with J gene TRBJ2-5; TRBD2 is a possible D gene (7 bases). This CDR3 spans 14 amino acids. Germline values: CDR1 SGHAT, CDR2 FQDESV (reference sequence). Trimming took off 7 bases at V and 2 bases at J, with 14 bases between the two ends. The CDR3 loop is CASTGRGGQETQYF. The CDR3 coding sequence is TGTGCCAGCACTGGCAGGGGAGGGCAAGAGACCCAGTACTTC.

The chain is built from TRBV27 and TRBJ1-2; perhaps TRBD1 as D (6 bases). The germline V gene has CDR1 MNHEY and CDR2 SMNVEV (reference sequence). CDR3 size: 13 residues. Between the trimmed V and J ends, which lost 5 bases and 8 bases, there was a span of 15 bases. CDR3 amino acids: CASSLRGGTGYTF. In DNA, the CDR3 is TGTGCCAGCAGTCTCCGGGGGGGCACCGGCTACACCTTC.